This TCR beta chain was identified in a study of cytomegalovirus exposure and HLA in healthy donors. 60 Vbeta and 13 Jbeta primers were used in PCR. Under the authors' procedure: Counted up in a later analysis, unique TCR beta chains came to some 82 million, with 9.5 million to 13 million shared. Libraries were prepared by immunoSEQ multiplex PCR; TCRdb keeps only in-frame clonotypes and omits some of them. V, J and clone size were drawn from that table, and D and trimming were deduced from the DNA. The table lists roughly 80,000 clones. The trim removed 3 bases at V and 9 bases at J, leaving 5 bases unmatched. The CDR3 totals 15 residues. Germline CDR1 is ENHRY and CDR2 is SYGVKD.

The material sequenced was PBMCs. V and J are TRBV10-3 and TRBJ1-6, with 10 bases lining up with TRBD1. The source of this sequence is a man aged 45-65 years in good health and CMV-seronegative. The CDR3 DNA reads as TGTGCCATCAGTGACCGGACAGGGGGTATTTCACCCCTCCACTTT. Translation: CAISDRTGGISPLHF.